Listed below are T cell receptor beta chains from one sample, sequenced in a study of blood T cell repertoires in COVID-19. Generated by immunoSEQ multiplex PCR, the TCRdb table keeps only in-frame clones and is missing some. Here the sample spans more than 80,000 clones, around 81% being singletons. Sequencing used peripheral blood. The receptor source for this set is a woman aged 70-85 years with acute or convalescent COVID-19. The CDR3 runs from the conserved cysteine through the conserved F or W. D genes are given only for firm matches.

V: TRBV9
D: TRBD2
J: TRBJ2-5
CDR3: CASTPGLGRETQYF

V: TRBV18
D: -
J: TRBJ2-3
CDR3: CASSPGGSTDTQYF

V: TRBV12-3/TRBV12-4
D: -
J: TRBJ2-1
CDR3: CASTSDNYNEQFF

V: TRBV28
D: -
J: TRBJ1-1
CDR3: CASSTAGLGTEAFF

V: TRBV28
D: TRBD1
J: TRBJ1-5
CDR3: CASSAPGQGQPQHF

V: TRBV5-1
D: -
J: TRBJ1-4
CDR3: CASSLALGSGANEKLFF

V: TRBV2
D: -
J: TRBJ1-1
CDR3: CASSFSGTEAFF

V: TRBV7-2
D: -
J: TRBJ1-1
CDR3: CASSLLSQVGNTEAFF

V: TRBV5-1
D: TRBD1
J: TRBJ1-6
CDR3: CASSPYQGQSNSPLHF

V: TRBV25-1
D: -
J: TRBJ1-2
CDR3: CASTTGSNYGYTF

V: TRBV9
D: -
J: TRBJ2-1
CDR3: CASSVESGNEQFF

V: TRBV6-5
D: TRBD1
J: TRBJ2-3
CDR3: CASSYEGARVDTQYF

V: TRBV28
D: -
J: TRBJ1-1
CDR3: CASSFSDRLNTEAFF

V: TRBV5-6
D: -
J: TRBJ2-3
CDR3: CASNLRVETDTQYF

V: TRBV28
D: -
J: TRBJ1-1
CDR3: CASSLEGMNTEAFF

V: TRBV27
D: -
J: TRBJ1-1
CDR3: CASGTDSSEAFF

V: TRBV7-3
D: -
J: TRBJ2-1
CDR3: CASSPDSHNEQFF

V: TRBV29-1
D: -
J: TRBJ1-3
CDR3: CSVEPGNGNTIYF

V: TRBV7-8
D: -
J: TRBJ2-5
CDR3: CASSPAGGETQYF

V: TRBV28
D: TRBD1
J: TRBJ1-2
CDR3: CASRSGQTHNYGYTF

V: TRBV18
D: -
J: TRBJ1-1
CDR3: CASSPKGHGEAFF

V: TRBV3-1/TRBV3-2
D: TRBD1
J: TRBJ1-3
CDR3: CASSHESWTGLGNTIYF

V: TRBV7-9
D: -
J: TRBJ1-3
CDR3: CASYSPWSRNTIYF

V: TRBV30
D: TRBD1
J: TRBJ1-3
CDR3: CAWIDRGRGNTIYF

V: TRBV5-1
D: TRBD1
J: TRBJ2-1
CDR3: CASSIPGQAGDEQFF

V: TRBV19
D: -
J: TRBJ1-2
CDR3: CASRRDTSGYTF

V: TRBV10-2
D: TRBD2
J: TRBJ2-2
CDR3: CASSESGRGGAGELFF

V: TRBV7-8
D: TRBD2
J: TRBJ2-3
CDR3: CASSLRLERETQYF

V: TRBV9
D: -
J: TRBJ2-1
CDR3: CASSPTVGAHNEQFF

V: TRBV11-1
D: TRBD1
J: TRBJ2-3
CDR3: CASSQFQGQGTDTQYF

V: TRBV11-1
D: TRBD1
J: TRBJ2-7
CDR3: CASSRDPDRVYEQYF

V: TRBV5-1
D: -
J: TRBJ1-1
CDR3: CASSLDSPMNTEAFF